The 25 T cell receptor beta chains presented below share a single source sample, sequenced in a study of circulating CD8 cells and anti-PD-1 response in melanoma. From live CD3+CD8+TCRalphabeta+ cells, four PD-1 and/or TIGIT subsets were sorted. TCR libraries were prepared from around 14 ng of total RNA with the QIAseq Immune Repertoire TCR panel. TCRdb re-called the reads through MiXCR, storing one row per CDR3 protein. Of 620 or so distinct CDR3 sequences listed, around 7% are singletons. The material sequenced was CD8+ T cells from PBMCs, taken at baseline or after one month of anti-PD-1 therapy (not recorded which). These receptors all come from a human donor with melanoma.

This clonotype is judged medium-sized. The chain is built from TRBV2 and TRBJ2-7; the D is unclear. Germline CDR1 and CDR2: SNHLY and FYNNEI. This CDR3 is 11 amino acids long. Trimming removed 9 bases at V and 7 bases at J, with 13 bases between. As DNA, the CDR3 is TGTGCCAGTTCCCTAAGTCTGGAGCAGTACTTC. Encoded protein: CASSLSLEQYF.

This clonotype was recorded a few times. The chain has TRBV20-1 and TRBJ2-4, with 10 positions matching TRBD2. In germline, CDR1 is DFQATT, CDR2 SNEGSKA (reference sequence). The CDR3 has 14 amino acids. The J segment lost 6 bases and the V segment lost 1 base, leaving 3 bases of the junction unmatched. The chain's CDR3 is CSARALAGGNIQYF. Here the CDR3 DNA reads TGCAGTGCTAGAGCGTTAGCGGGGGGAAACATTCAGTACTTC.

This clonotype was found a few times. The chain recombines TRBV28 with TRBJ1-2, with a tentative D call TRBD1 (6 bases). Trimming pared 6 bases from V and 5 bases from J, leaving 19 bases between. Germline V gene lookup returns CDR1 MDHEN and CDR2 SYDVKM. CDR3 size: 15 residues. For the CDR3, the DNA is TGTGCCAGCAGAGAAGGGACCGGGACAACTTATGGCTACACCTTC. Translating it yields CASREGTGTTYGYTF.

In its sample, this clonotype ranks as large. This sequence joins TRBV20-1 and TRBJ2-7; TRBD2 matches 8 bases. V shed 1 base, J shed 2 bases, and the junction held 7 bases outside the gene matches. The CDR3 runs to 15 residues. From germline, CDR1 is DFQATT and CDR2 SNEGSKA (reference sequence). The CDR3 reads CSARVSGGLTYEQYF. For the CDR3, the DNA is TGCAGTGCTAGAGTAAGCGGGGGCCTTACCTACGAGCAGTACTTC.

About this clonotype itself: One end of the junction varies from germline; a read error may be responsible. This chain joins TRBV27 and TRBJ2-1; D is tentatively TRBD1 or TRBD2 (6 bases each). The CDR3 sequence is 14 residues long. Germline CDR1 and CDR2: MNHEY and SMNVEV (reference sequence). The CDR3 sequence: CAGSYGGPYNEQFF. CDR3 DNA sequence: TGTGCCGGCAGTTACGGGGGCCCCTACAATGAGCAGTTCTTC.

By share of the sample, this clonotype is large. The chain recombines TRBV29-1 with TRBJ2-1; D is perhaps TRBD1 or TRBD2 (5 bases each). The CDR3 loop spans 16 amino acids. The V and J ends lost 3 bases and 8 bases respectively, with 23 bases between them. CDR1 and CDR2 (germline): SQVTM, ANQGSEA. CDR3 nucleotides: TGCAGCGTTGACAGACAGACTACCTCAACGGGCCATGAGCAGTTCTTC. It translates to CSVDRQTTSTGHEQFF.

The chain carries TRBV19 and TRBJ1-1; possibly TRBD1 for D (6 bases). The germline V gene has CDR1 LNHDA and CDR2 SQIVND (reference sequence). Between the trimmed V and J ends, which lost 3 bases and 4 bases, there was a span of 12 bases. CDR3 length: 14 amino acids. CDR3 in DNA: TGTGCCAGTAGTATCGCGGGGGCAAGCACTGAAGCTTTCTTT. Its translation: CASSIAGASTEAFF.

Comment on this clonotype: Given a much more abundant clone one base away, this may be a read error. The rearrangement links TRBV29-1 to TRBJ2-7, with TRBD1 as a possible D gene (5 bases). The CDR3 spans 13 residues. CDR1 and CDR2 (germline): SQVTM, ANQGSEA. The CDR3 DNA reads TGCAGCGTTGAAAAGGACAACTCCTACGAGCGGTACTTC. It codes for CSVEKDNSYERYF.

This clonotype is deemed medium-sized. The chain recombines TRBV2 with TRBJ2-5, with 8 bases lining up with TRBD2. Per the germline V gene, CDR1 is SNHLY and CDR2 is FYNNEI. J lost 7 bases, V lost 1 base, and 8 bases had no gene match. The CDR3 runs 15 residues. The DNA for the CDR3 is TGTGCCAGCAGTGAAGGCGGGACTAGTCAGGGGACCCAGTACTTC. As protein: CASSEGGTSQGTQYF.

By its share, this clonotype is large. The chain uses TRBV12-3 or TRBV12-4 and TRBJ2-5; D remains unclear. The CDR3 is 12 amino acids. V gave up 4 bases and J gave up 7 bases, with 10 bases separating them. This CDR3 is CASSSGSGTQYF. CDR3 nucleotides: TGTGCCAGCAGTTCTGGATCAGGGACCCAGTACTTC.

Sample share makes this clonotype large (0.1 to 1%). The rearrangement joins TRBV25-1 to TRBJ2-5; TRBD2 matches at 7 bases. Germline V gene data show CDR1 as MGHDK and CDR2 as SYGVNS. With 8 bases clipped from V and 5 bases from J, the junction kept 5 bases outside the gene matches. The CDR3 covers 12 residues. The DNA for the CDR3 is TGTGCCAGCCGTCGGGGGGTTGAGACCCAGTACTTC. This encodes CASRRGVETQYF. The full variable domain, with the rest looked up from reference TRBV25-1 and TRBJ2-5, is EADIYQTPRYLVIGTGKKITLECSQTMGHDKMYWYQQDPGMELHLIHYSYGVNSTEKGDLSSESTVSRIRTEHFPLTLESARPSHTSQYLCASRRGVETQYFGPGTRLLVL.

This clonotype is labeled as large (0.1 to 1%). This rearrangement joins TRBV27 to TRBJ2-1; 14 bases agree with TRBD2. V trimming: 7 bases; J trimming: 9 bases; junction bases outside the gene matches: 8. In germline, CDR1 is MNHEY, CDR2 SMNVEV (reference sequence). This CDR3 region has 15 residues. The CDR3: CASTATSGGVGEQFF. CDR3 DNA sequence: TGTGCCAGCACCGCGACTAGCGGGGGGGTAGGTGAGCAGTTCTTC.

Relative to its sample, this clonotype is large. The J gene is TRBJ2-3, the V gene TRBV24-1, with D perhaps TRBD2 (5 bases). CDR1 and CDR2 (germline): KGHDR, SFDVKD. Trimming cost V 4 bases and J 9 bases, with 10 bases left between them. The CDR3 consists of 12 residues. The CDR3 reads CATSDIGLTQYF. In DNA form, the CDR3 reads TGTGCCACCAGTGACATAGGACTGACGCAGTATTTT.

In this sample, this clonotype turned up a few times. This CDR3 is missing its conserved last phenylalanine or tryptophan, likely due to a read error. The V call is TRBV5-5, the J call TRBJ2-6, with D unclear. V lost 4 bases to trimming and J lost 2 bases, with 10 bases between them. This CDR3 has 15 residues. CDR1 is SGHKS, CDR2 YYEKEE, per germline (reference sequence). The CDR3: CASSPRPPGANVLTS. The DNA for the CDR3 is TGTGCCAGCAGCCCGAGACCCCCTGGGGCCAACGTCCTGACTTCC.

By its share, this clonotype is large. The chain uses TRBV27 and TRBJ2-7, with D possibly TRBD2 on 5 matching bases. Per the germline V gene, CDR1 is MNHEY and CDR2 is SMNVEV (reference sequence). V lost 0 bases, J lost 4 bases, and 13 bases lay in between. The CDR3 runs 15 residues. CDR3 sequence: CASSLSVASWYEQYF. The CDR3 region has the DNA TGTGCCAGCAGTTTATCGGTAGCGTCATGGTACGAGCAGTACTTC.

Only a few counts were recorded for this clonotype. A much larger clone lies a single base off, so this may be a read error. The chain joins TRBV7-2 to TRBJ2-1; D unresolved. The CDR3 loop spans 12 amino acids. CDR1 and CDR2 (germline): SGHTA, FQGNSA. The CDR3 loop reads CASSLGKNGQFF. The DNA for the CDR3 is TGTGCCAGCAGCTTAGGGAAAAATGGGCAGTTCTTC. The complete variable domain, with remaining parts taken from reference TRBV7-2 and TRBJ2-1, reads GAGVSQSPSNKVTEKGKDVELRCDPISGHTALYWYRQSLGQGLEFLIYFQGNSAPDKSGLPSDRFSAERTGGSVSTLTIQRTQQEDSAVYLCASSLGKNGQFFGPGTRLTVL.

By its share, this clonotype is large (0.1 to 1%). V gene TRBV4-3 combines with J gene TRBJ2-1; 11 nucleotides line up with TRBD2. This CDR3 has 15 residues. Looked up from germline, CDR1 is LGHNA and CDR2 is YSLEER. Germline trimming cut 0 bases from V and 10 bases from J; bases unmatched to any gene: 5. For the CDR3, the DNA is TGCGCCAGCAGCCAAGATCTGGCTAGCGGGGGGGAGCAGTTCTTC. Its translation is CASSQDLASGGEQFF.

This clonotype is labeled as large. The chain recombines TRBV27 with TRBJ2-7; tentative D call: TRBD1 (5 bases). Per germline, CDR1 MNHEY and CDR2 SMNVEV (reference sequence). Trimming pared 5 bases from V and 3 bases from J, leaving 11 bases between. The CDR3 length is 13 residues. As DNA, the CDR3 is TGTGCCAGCAGTCCCTGGGGCTTCTACGAGCAGTACTTC. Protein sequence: CASSPWGFYEQYF.

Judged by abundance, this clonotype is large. The CDR3: CSVEGLAGGDYEQFF. DNA of the CDR3: TGCAGCGTTGAAGGACTAGCGGGGGGGGACTATGAGCAGTTCTTC. This sequence joins TRBV29-1 and TRBJ2-1; 14 nucleotides agree with TRBD2. The germline V gene has CDR1 SQVTM and CDR2 ANQGSEA. Trimming cost V 1 base and J 8 bases; bases outside gene matches: 4. This CDR3 contains 15 residues.

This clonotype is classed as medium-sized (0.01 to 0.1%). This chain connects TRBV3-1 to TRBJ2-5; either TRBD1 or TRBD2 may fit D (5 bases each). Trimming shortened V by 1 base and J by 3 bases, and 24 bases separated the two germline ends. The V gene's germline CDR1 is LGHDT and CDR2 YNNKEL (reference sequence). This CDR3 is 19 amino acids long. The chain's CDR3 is CASSQVKGLSGTLKETQYF. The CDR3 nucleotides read TGTGCCAGCAGCCAAGTAAAAGGACTCTCCGGGACCTTGAAAGAGACCCAGTACTTC.

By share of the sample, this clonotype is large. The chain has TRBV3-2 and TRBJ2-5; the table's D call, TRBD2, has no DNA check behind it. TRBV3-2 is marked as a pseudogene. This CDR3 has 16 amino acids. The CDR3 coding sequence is TGTGCCAGCAGCCAAAGCGGACTAGCGGTACAAGAGACCCAGTACTTC. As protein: CASSQSGLAVQETQYF.

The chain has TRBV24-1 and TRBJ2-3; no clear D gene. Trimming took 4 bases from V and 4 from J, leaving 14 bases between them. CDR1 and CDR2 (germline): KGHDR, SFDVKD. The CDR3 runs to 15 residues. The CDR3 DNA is TGTGCCACCAGTGACCCTGGCATCAGGTCAGATACGCAGTATTTT. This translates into CATSDPGIRSDTQYF.

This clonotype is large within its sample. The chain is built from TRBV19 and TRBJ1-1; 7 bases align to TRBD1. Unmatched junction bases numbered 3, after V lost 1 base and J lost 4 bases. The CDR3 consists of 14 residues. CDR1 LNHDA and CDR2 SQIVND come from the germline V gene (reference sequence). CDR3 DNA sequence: TGTGCCAGTAGTATAGGAGCAGGGGGCACTGAAGCTTTCTTT. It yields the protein CASSIGAGGTEAFF.

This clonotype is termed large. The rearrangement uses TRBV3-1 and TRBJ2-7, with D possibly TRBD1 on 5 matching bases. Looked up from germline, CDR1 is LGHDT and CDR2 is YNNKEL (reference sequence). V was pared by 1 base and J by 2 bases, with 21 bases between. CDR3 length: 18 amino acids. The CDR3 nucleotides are TGTGCCAGCAGCCAAGCCCTACCGTTTGGGGCAGACACCTACGAGCAGTACTTC. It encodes CASSQALPFGADTYEQYF.

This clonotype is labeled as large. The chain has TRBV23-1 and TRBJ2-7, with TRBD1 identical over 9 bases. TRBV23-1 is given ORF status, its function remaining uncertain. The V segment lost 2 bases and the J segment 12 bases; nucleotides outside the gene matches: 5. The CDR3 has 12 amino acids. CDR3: CASSQTGTGSYF. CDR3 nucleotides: TGCGCCAGCAGTCAAACCGGGACAGGGTCGTACTTC.